This is a list of T cell receptor beta chains from one sample in a study of siplizumab effects on memory and regulatory T cells. The assay was immunoSEQ multiplex PCR, and TCRdb's table has in-frame clones only and misses some. Among about 98,000 clones, about 90% were seen once, and the ten largest hold 0.9% to 1.3%. Sequenced: CD4+ T cells sorted from blood. The receptors shown here come from a human donor in good health. CDR3s include the opening cysteine and the closing phenylalanine or tryptophan. A D gene is named only where the DNA matches it firmly. The size field is filled for only some rows; it gives once, few, many or a size class.

d_call: .
j_call: TRBJ2-1
clone_size: few
v_call: TRBV12-5
cdr3_aa: CASGLGRYEQFF
cdr3_nt: TGTGCTAGTGGTTTGGGTCGGTATGAGCAGTTCTTC

d_call: TRBD1
j_call: TRBJ1-1
clone_size: .
v_call: TRBV9
cdr3_aa: CASSVARDRGWDTEAFF
cdr3_nt: TGTGCCAGCAGCGTAGCCCGGGACAGGGGATGGGACACTGAAGCTTTCTTT

d_call: TRBD2
j_call: TRBJ2-7
clone_size: .
v_call: TRBV4-2
cdr3_aa: CASSRAGTSEYEQYF
cdr3_nt: TGTGCCAGCAGCCGAGCCGGGACTAGCGAATACGAGCAGTACTTC

d_call: TRBD1
j_call: TRBJ1-2
clone_size: .
v_call: TRBV2
cdr3_aa: CASSEVRGRGITNYGYTF
cdr3_nt: TGTGCCAGCAGTGAAGTGAGGGGCAGGGGGATAACTAACTATGGCTACACCTTC

d_call: TRBD1
j_call: TRBJ2-7
clone_size: .
v_call: TRBV29-1
cdr3_aa: CSVQGTGYEYF
cdr3_nt: TGCAGCGTTCAAGGGACAGGCTACGAGTACTTC

d_call: .
j_call: TRBJ2-1
clone_size: .
v_call: TRBV27
cdr3_aa: CASSPPSYTNEQFF
cdr3_nt: TGTGCCAGCAGTCCGCCCTCCTATACCAATGAGCAGTTCTTC

d_call: .
j_call: TRBJ2-5
clone_size: .
v_call: TRBV7-3
cdr3_aa: CASSPTKDEETQYF
cdr3_nt: TGTGCCAGCAGCCCCACAAAAGATGAGGAGACCCAGTACTTC

d_call: .
j_call: TRBJ2-1
clone_size: .
v_call: TRBV6-5
cdr3_aa: CASSPRGGEQFF
cdr3_nt: TGTGCCAGCAGTCCCCGCGGTGGCGAGCAGTTCTTC

d_call: TRBD2
j_call: TRBJ2-7
clone_size: .
v_call: TRBV7-9
cdr3_aa: CASSLGLAGVEQYF
cdr3_nt: TGTGCCAGCAGCTTGGGACTAGCGGGAGTCGAGCAGTACTTC

d_call: .
j_call: TRBJ1-2
clone_size: .
v_call: TRBV6-1
cdr3_aa: CASSEAGVSGYTF
cdr3_nt: TGTGCCAGCAGTGAGGCAGGAGTGAGCGGCTACACCTTC

d_call: TRBD2
j_call: TRBJ2-5
clone_size: once
v_call: TRBV5-4
cdr3_aa: CASRTGTSGRAVETQYF
cdr3_nt: TGTGCCAGCAGAACCGGGACTAGCGGGAGGGCCGTTGAGACCCAGTACTTC

d_call: .
j_call: TRBJ2-6
clone_size: .
v_call: TRBV5-3
cdr3_aa: CARSLETQGTGANVLTF
cdr3_nt: TGTGCCAGAAGCCTGGAAACTCAGGGGACTGGGGCCAACGTCCTGACTTTC

d_call: TRBD2
j_call: TRBJ2-7
clone_size: .
v_call: TRBV5-1
cdr3_aa: CASSLVGLPINYEQYF
cdr3_nt: TGCGCCAGCAGCTTGGTGGGACTACCCATAAACTACGAGCAGTACTTC

d_call: .
j_call: TRBJ1-1
clone_size: .
v_call: TRBV4-1
cdr3_aa: CASSQDFRRLNTEAFF
cdr3_nt: TGCGCCAGCAGCCAAGATTTTCGACGGTTGAACACTGAAGCTTTCTTT

d_call: .
j_call: TRBJ2-7
clone_size: .
v_call: TRBV28
cdr3_aa: CAIKARTASYEQYF
cdr3_nt: TGTGCCATCAAAGCAAGGACAGCCTCCTACGAGCAGTACTTC

d_call: .
j_call: TRBJ2-3
clone_size: .
v_call: TRBV5-4
cdr3_aa: CASSLGRGMNGDTQYF
cdr3_nt: TGTGCCAGCAGCTTGGGTCGCGGGATGAATGGGGATACGCAGTATTTT

d_call: .
j_call: TRBJ1-5
clone_size: .
v_call: TRBV6-5
cdr3_aa: CASSSPGRNQPQHF
cdr3_nt: TGTGCCAGCAGTTCACCAGGGAGGAATCAGCCCCAGCATTTT